A selection of T cell receptor beta chains follows, all from one sample in a study of blood T cell repertoires in COVID-19. Only in-frame clones appear in the TCRdb table, and some are missing; sequencing was by immunoSEQ multiplex PCR. This sample carries about 330,000 clones, roughly 87% of them seen once, and the ten largest clones take approximately 5%. Material: PBMCs or T cells enriched from blood (not recorded which). The source of these receptors is a woman aged 25 to 45 who had recovered from COVID-19. Both conserved end residues are part of each CDR3. Each record gives: CDR3 length, J gene, clone size, D gene, V gene, CDR3 protein, CDR3 DNA. The D gene is left open where the match is weak. Part of the rows lack a size; the others show once, few, many or a class for expanded clones.

>16|TRBJ1-4|.|TRBD1|TRBV5-1
CASSLAGNRGSEKLFF
TGCGCCAGCAGCTTGGCCGGAAACAGGGGGAGCGAAAAACTGTTTTTT
>13|TRBJ1-2|.|.|TRBV14
CASSQERTTGYTF
TGTGCCAGCAGCCAAGAACGGACAACTGGCTACACCTTC
>12|TRBJ2-3|.|.|TRBV12-3/TRBV12-4
CASSLDIHTQYF
TGTGCCAGCAGCCTTGACATCCATACGCAGTATTTT
>14|TRBJ1-1|.|.|TRBV11-2
CASSPGWGRSEAFF
TGTGCCAGCAGCCCAGGATGGGGGAGGAGTGAAGCTTTCTTT
>15|TRBJ1-1|.|.|TRBV5-1
CASSHGGATNTEAFF
TGCGCCAGCAGCCACGGAGGGGCGACGAACACTGAAGCTTTCTTT
>13|TRBJ2-5|.|.|TRBV19
CASSRQTQETQYF
TGTGCCAGTTCGCGACAAACCCAAGAGACCCAGTACTTC
>21|TRBJ2-6|.|TRBD2|TRBV5-1
CASSPQGTSGGVNSGANVLTF
TGCGCCAGCAGCCCGCAAGGGACTAGCGGGGGGGTAAACTCTGGGGCCAACGTCCTGACTTTC
>16|TRBJ1-6|few|.|TRBV6-5
CASSYAGTWGNSPLHF
TGTGCCAGCAGTTACGCGGGAACGTGGGGTAATTCACCCCTCCACTTT
>14|TRBJ2-1|.|.|TRBV5-1
CASSLAALNNEQFF
TGCGCCAGCAGCTTGGCCGCTCTAAACAATGAGCAGTTCTTC
>16|TRBJ2-1|.|.|TRBV18
CASSPPYGREDNEQFF
TGTGCCAGCTCACCACCGTATGGCAGGGAGGACAATGAGCAGTTCTTC
>18|TRBJ1-3|.|.|TRBV4-1
CASSPLRAGPSSGNTIYF
TGCGCCAGCAGCCCTCTTAGGGCGGGGCCCAGCTCTGGAAACACCATATATTTT
>16|TRBJ1-4|.|.|TRBV19
CASSIGGRATNEKLFF
TGTGCCAGTAGTATCGGGGGACGGGCAACTAATGAAAAACTGTTTTTT
>15|TRBJ2-4|.|.|TRBV2
CASATQGRAKNIQYF
TGTGCCAGCGCCACACAGGGGAGGGCCAAAAACATTCAGTACTTC